These 20 T cell receptor beta chains were all obtained from the same sample, sequenced in a study of T cell repertoires in cytomegalovirus infection. Antigens of these TCRs are unknown. TCRdb independently ran MiXCR on the reads; one entry per CDR3 protein. The data hold about 330,000 distinct CDR3 sequences, with 34% observed a single time. The sample here was cultured PBMCs, taken from culture after CMV antigen stimulation. These receptors originate from a human donor in good health (CMV status not recorded). Some clones in this sample may be carry-over from other donors' samples.

In its sample, this clonotype was seen many times. The V gene is TRBV7-2, the J gene TRBJ1-2; 9 nucleotides align to TRBD1. This CDR3 is 16 amino acids long. V dropped 0 bases and J dropped 3; count of bases not matched to a gene: 5. Per the germline V gene, CDR1 is SGHTA and CDR2 is FQGNSA. The CDR3 sequence is CASSLAGQGMDYGYTF. In DNA form, the CDR3 reads TGTGCCAGCAGCTTAGCGGGACAGGGAATGGACTATGGCTACACCTTC.

The chain uses TRBV15 and TRBJ2-7, with unresolved D. Deletions cut 5 bases from V and 5 bases from J, with 10 bases between. In germline, CDR1 is LNHNV, CDR2 YYDKDF (reference sequence). The CDR3 contains 12 residues. The CDR3 protein is CATSDTSDEQYV. CDR3 DNA: TGTGCCACCAGCGACACTTCGGACGAGCAGTACGTC.

The J gene is TRBJ2-1, the V gene TRBV29-1; D is possibly TRBD1 (6 bases). Between the trimmed V and J ends, which lost 2 bases and 0 bases, there was a span of 14 bases. CDR3 length: 16 amino acids. Germline CDR1 and CDR2: SQVTM and ANQGSEA. The CDR3 bases are TGCAGCGTTGAACTACGTCGGGACACCTCCTACAATGAGCAGTTCTTC. It yields the protein CSVELRRDTSYNEQFF.

V usage is TRBV9 and J usage is TRBJ2-1, with 8 bases that match TRBD2. The J segment lost 10 bases and the V segment lost 3 bases, leaving 9 bases of the junction unmatched. This CDR3 contains 14 residues. Germline V lookup: CDR1 SGDLS, CDR2 YYNGEE. CDR3 sequence reads: CASSGGTRREEQFF. CDR3 bases: TGTGCCAGCAGCGGCGGGACTAGGCGGGAGGAGCAGTTCTTC.

The rearrangement joins TRBV27 to TRBJ2-7; D possibly corresponds to TRBD2 (6 bases). This CDR3 comprises 17 residues. V shed 6 bases and J shed 0 bases, with 21 bases lying between them. CDR1 is MNHEY, CDR2 SMNVEV, per germline (reference sequence). As DNA, the CDR3 is TGTGCCAGCAGCAGCCTGCCCGGAGGAGGGAGCTCCTACGAGCAGTACTTC. It encodes CASSSLPGGGSSYEQYF.

V is TRBV7-6 and J is TRBJ2-3, with 8 positions matching TRBD2. The ends lost 0 bases at V and 6 bases at J; junction bases unmatched: 8. The CDR3 sequence is 16 residues long. Germline values: CDR1 SGHVS, CDR2 FNYEAQ. The CDR3 protein is CASSLAPPGGVDTQYF. CDR3 in DNA: TGTGCCAGCAGCTTAGCCCCTCCGGGAGGGGTGGATACGCAGTATTTT.

This sequence joins TRBV7-6 and TRBJ1-1, with D perhaps TRBD1 (5 bases). Trimming took 7 bases from V and 8 from J, leaving 17 bases between them. The germline gives CDR1 SGHVS, CDR2 FNYEAQ. This CDR3 is 13 amino acids long. The CDR3 nucleotides are TGTGCCAGCACCCCCGAGGTGGGGGGGGAAGCTTTCTTT. Its translation: CASTPEVGGEAFF.

Note on this clonotype: A much larger clone differs from this one at a single base, so this may be a read error. The CDR3 end shows no conserved phenylalanine or tryptophan, and so a read error is likely. The chain joins TRBV7-8 to TRBJ2-5; D not certain. Trimming took 5 bases from V and 1 from J, leaving 8 bases between them. This CDR3 is 13 amino acids long. Germline CDR1 reads SGHVS; CDR2 reads FQNEAQ. The CDR3 reads CASSPGRQETQYY. The DNA for the CDR3 is TGTGCCAGCAGCCCTGGACGCCAAGAGACCCAGTACTAC.

The chain is built from TRBV7-6 and TRBJ2-1; D unresolved. CDR3 size: 13 residues. Trimming removed 4 bases from V and 7 bases from J, with 11 bases in between. The V gene's germline CDR1 is SGHVS and CDR2 FNYEAQ. CDR3 protein: CASSSDPQNEQFF. In nucleotides, the CDR3 is TGTGCCAGCAGCTCGGACCCCCAAAATGAGCAGTTCTTC. The full variable domain, rest sourced from reference TRBV7-6 and TRBJ2-1, is GAGVSQSPRYKVTKRGQDVALRCDPISGHVSLYWYRQALGQGPEFLTYFNYEAQQDKSGLPNDRFSAERPEGSISTLTIQRTEQRDSAMYRCASSSDPQNEQFFGPGTRLTVL.

V gene TRBV7-3 combines with J gene TRBJ2-1; the D call may be TRBD1 or TRBD2 (6 bases each). The CDR3 has 13 residues. Germline assignment: CDR1 SGHTA and CDR2 FQGTGA. V dropped 4 bases and J dropped 11 bases, with 15 bases sitting between them. In nucleotides, the CDR3 is TGTGCCAGCAGCTCTTACTCCCGGGGGCAGCAGTTCTTC. Amino acids: CASSSYSRGQQFF.

The chain couples TRBV12-3 or TRBV12-4 to TRBJ2-7; D is undetermined. The CDR3 runs to 13 residues. Trimming removed 5 bases at V and 0 bases at J, with 8 bases between. The CDR3 DNA reads as TGTGCCAGCAGTATGACCGCCTCCTACGAGCAGTACGTC. Translated, it gives CASSMTASYEQYV.

This clonotype came up a few times. The chain employs TRBV7-2 and TRBJ2-3; 13 nucleotides match TRBD2. Germline loops: CDR1 SGHTA, CDR2 FQGNSA. J gave up 7 bases and V 3 bases, and 7 bases lay outside the gene matches. The CDR3 length is 16 residues. The CDR3 DNA follows: TGTGCCAGCAGCTTTTCAAGGACTAGCGGGAGTTATACGCAGTATTTT. Translated: CASSFSRTSGSYTQYF.

The chain is built from TRBV7-2 and TRBJ2-5; the match to TRBD2 covers 11 bases. This CDR3 is 14 amino acids long. Germline trimming cut 5 bases from V and 5 bases from J; bases unmatched to any gene: 4. Germline CDR1 reads SGHTA; CDR2 reads FQGNSA. The DNA of the CDR3 is TGTGCCAGCAGCCGACTAGCGGGATCGGAGACCCAGTACTTC. Translation: CASSRLAGSETQYF.

This clonotype has a handful of counts. V and J are TRBV20-1 and TRBJ2-5; 12 bases map to TRBD2. Germline V gene data show CDR1 as DFQATT and CDR2 as SNEGSKA (reference sequence). CDR3 size: 15 residues. The V segment lost 0 bases and the J segment 6 bases; nucleotides outside the gene matches: 5. Written as DNA, the CDR3 is TGCAGTGCTAGAGATCTAGCGGGAGGGCCCCAGACCCAGTACTTC. Its protein product is CSARDLAGGPQTQYF.

J is TRBJ2-3 and V is TRBV5-4; 9 nucleotides match TRBD2. The CDR3 is made up of 16 amino acids. The V gene end was trimmed by 1 base and the J gene end by 4 bases; junction bases not matched to a gene: 7. In germline, CDR1 is SGHNT, CDR2 YYREEE (reference sequence). The CDR3 region has the DNA TGTGCCAGCAGCTTGTCAGGCGGGAGGGCCGCAGATACGCAGTATTTT. Translated: CASSLSGGRAADTQYF.

This clonotype was detected only a few times. The chain couples TRBV23-1 to TRBJ2-7; 8 nucleotides line up with TRBD1. TRBV23-1 is marked as an open reading frame, function uncertain. The CDR3 contains 15 residues. With 1 base clipped from V and 5 bases from J, the junction kept 7 bases outside the gene matches. The CDR3 here is CASSQFGRGLHEQYF. CDR3 nucleotides: TGCGCCAGCAGTCAATTCGGCAGGGGGCTGCACGAGCAGTACTTC.

This clonotype was seen more than once but under ten times. For the CDR3, the DNA is TGTGCCAGTGTCGGGACTGGTTACACCGGGGAGCTGTTTTTT. This gives the protein CASVGTGYTGELFF. V and J are TRBV19 and TRBJ2-2, with D perhaps TRBD2 (6 bases). Trimming removed 8 bases from V and 3 bases from J, with 13 bases in between. The CDR3 length is 14 residues. Germline CDR1 LNHDA, CDR2 SQIVND (reference sequence).

This chain links TRBV7-2 with TRBJ1-5, with 8 bases fitting TRBD1. Germline loops: CDR1 SGHTA, CDR2 FQGNSA. V was pared by 5 bases and J by 6 bases, with 6 bases of the junction left unmatched. This CDR3 contains 14 residues. The CDR3 is CASSVGQGTQPQHF. In DNA form, the CDR3 reads TGTGCCAGCAGCGTCGGACAGGGTACTCAGCCCCAGCATTTT.

In this sample, this clonotype turned up a few times. This chain links TRBV7-8 with TRBJ2-2; 7 positions agree with TRBD2. The CDR3 is 14 amino acids. The junction had 4 bases not matched to a gene; V was cut back by 2 bases and J by 7 bases. The germline CDR1 and CDR2 sequences are SGHVS and FQNEAQ. This chain's CDR3 is CASSLIGGSGELFF. CDR3 DNA: TGTGCCAGCAGCTTAATCGGCGGGAGCGGGGAGCTGTTTTTT.

The chain recombines TRBV20-1 with TRBJ2-3, with TRBD2 identical over 15 bases. This CDR3 contains 17 residues. V gave up 5 bases and J gave up 0 bases; unmatched junction bases: 6. Germline CDR1 reads DFQATT; CDR2 reads SNEGSKA (reference sequence). The CDR3 loop reads CSASGLAGGSSTDTQYF. CDR3 bases: TGCAGTGCTTCGGGACTAGCGGGAGGCTCTAGCACAGATACGCAGTATTTT.